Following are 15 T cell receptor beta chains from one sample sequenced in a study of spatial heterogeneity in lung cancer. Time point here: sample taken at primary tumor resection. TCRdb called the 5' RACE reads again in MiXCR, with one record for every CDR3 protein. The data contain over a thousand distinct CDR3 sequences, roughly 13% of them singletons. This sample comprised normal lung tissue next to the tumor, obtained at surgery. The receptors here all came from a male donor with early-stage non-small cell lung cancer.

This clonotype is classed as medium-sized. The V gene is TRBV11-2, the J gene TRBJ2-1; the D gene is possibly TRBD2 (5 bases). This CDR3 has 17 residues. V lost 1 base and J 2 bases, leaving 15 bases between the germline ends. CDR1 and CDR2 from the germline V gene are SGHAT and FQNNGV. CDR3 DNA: TGTGCCAGCAGCTTAGTTAATAGCGTCCGGGCCTACAATGAGCAGTTCTTC. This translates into CASSLVNSVRAYNEQFF.

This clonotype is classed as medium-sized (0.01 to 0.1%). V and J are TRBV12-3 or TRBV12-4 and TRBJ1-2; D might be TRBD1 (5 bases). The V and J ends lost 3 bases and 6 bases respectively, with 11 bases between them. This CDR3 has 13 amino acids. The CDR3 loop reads CASSLGGVDGYTF. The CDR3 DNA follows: TGTGCCAGCAGTTTGGGGGGAGTGGATGGCTACACCTTC.

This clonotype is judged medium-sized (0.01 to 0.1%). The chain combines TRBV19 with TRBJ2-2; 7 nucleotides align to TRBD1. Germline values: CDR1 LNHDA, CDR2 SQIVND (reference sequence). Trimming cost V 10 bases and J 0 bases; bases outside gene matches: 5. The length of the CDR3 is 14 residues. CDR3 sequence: CATRTGANTGELFF. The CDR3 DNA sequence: TGTGCCACGCGGACAGGAGCGAACACCGGGGAGCTGTTTTTT.

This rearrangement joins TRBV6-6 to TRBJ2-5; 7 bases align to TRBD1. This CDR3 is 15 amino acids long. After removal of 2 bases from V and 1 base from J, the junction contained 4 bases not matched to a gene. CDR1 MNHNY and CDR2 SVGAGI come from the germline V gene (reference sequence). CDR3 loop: CASSYRQGFQETQYF. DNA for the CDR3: TGTGCCAGCAGTTACCGACAGGGATTCCAAGAGACCCAGTACTTC.

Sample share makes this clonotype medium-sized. The CDR3 loop reads CASSYKGWSETEAFF. Written as DNA, the CDR3 is TGTGCCAGCAGTTATAAAGGGTGGTCGGAGACTGAAGCTTTCTTT. The chain joins TRBV6-6 to TRBJ1-1, with unresolved D. This CDR3 has 15 amino acids. Trimming removed 3 bases from V and 5 bases from J, with 16 bases in between. The germline V gene has CDR1 MNHNY and CDR2 SVGAGI (reference sequence).

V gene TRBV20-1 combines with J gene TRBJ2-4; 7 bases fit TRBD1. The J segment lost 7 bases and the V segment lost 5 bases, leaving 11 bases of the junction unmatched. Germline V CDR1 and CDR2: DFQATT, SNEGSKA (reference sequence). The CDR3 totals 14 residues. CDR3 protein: CSALSRGGSNIQYF. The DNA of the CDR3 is TGCAGTGCTCTCTCTAGAGGGGGCAGTAACATTCAGTACTTC.

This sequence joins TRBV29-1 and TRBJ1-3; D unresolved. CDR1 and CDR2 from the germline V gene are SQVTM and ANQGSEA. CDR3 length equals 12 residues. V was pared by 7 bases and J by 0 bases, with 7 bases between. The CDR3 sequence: CSATYSGNTIYF. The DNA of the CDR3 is TGCAGCGCCACCTACTCTGGAAACACCATATATTTT.

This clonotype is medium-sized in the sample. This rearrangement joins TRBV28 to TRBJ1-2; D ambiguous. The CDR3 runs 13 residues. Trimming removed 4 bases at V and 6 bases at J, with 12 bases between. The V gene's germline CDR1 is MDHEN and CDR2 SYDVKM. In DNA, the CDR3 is TGTGCCAGCAGTTCTCCGGGTTCGGATGGCTACACCTTC. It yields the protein CASSSPGSDGYTF.

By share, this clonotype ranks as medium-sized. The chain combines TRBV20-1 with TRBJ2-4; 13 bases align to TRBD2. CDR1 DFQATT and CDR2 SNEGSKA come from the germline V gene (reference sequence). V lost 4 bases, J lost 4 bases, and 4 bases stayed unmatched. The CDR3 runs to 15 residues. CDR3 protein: CSAIKLAGGKNIQYF. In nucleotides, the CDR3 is TGCAGTGCTATAAAACTAGCGGGAGGGAAAAACATTCAGTACTTC.

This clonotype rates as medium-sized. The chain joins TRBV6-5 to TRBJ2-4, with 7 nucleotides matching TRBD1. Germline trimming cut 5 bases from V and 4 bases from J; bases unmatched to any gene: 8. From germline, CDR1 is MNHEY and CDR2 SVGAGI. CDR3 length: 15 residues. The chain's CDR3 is CASSLQGHSKNIQYF. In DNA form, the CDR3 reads TGTGCCAGCAGTCTACAGGGGCACTCGAAAAACATTCAGTACTTC.

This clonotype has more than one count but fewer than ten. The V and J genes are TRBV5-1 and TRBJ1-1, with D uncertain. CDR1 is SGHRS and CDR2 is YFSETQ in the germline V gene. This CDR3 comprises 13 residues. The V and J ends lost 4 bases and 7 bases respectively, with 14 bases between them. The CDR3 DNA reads TGCGCCAGCAGCCCACAAGGGATTAATGAAGCTTTCTTT. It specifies CASSPQGINEAFF.

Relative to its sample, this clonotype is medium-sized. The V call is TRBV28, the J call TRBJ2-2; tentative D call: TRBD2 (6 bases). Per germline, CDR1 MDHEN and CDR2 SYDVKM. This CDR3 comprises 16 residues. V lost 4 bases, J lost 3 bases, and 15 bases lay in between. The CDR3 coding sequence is TGTGCCAGCAGTTCGCCTAGCGCCAGGGACACCGGGGAGCTGTTTTTT. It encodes CASSSPSARDTGELFF.

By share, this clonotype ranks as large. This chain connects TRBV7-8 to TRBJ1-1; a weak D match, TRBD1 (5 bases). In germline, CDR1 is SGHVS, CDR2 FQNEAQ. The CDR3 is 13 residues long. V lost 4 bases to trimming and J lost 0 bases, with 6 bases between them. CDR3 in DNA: TGTGCCAGCAGCTGGGGGATGAACACTGAAGCTTTCTTT. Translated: CASSWGMNTEAFF.

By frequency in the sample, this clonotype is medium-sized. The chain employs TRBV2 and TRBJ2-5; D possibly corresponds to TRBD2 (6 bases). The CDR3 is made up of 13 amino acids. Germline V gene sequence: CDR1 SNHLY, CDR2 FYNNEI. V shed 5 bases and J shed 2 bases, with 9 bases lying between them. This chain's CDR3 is CASSPGRQETQYF. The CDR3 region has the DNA TGTGCCAGCAGTCCCGGGAGACAAGAGACCCAGTACTTC.

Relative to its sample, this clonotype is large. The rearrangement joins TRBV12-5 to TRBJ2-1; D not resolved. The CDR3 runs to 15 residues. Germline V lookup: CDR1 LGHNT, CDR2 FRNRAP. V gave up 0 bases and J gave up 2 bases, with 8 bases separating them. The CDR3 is CASGLVEDPYNEQFF. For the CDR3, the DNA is TGTGCTAGTGGTTTGGTAGAGGATCCCTACAATGAGCAGTTCTTC.